This T cell receptor beta chain is drawn from a study of T cell repertoires in cytomegalovirus infection. Study results and caveats: Cumulative frequency (of public TCR beta family members) identified carriers of CMV plus the relevant HLA.

TCRdb passed the reads through MiXCR, listing each CDR3 protein once. The table shows hundreds of thousands of distinct CDR3 sequences, with roughly 30% occurring only once. This clonotype has more than one count but fewer than ten. Its target is unknown. CDR1 and CDR2 from the germline V gene are SGHTA and FQGNSA. This CDR3 region has 12 residues. Deletions cut 4 bases from V and 3 bases from J, with 7 bases between. This chain joins TRBV7-2 and TRBJ2-7; D may be TRBD1 (5 bases). The sample was cultured CD8+ T cells from PBMCs, taken from culture after CMV antigen stimulation. The source of this sequence is a human donor in good health (CMV status not recorded). Some clones in this sample may be carry-over from other donors' samples. In DNA, the CDR3 is TGTGCCAGCAGCTCGGACATCTACGAGCAGTACGTC. Its translation: CASSSDIYEQYV.